A selection of T cell receptor beta chains follows, all from one sample in a study of cytomegalovirus exposure and HLA in healthy donors. Assay used: immunoSEQ multiplex PCR; TCRdb lists only in-frame clones, some missing. The repertoire includes 180,000 or so clones, 70% to 85% of them detected once, and approximately 3.7% sits in the top ten. The sequencing sample was made of PBMCs. Receptors were obtained from a woman in her sixties or seventies in good health and CMV-seropositive. The CDR3 runs from the conserved cysteine through the conserved F or W. The D gene is left open where the match is weak. The size field is filled for only some rows; it gives once, few, many or a size class.

j_call | v_call | d_call | clone_size | cdr3_length | cdr3_aa | cdr3_nt
TRBJ2-7 | TRBV9 | - | once | 16 | CASSEGTGTSSYEQYF | TGTGCCAGCAGCGAGGGGACGGGGACAAGCTCCTACGAGCAGTACTTC
TRBJ2-7 | TRBV19 | TRBD1 | - | 15 | CASSIHRGQVYEQYF | TGTGCCAGTAGTATTCACAGGGGGCAGGTCTACGAGCAGTACTTC
TRBJ2-3 | TRBV5-4 | TRBD1 | once | 17 | CASSTPGQGARADTQYF | TGTGCCAGCAGCACACCGGGACAGGGGGCAAGGGCAGATACGCAGTATTTT
TRBJ1-3 | TRBV10-3 | - | few | 16 | CAISESITRAGNTIYF | TGTGCCATCAGTGAGTCGATAACTCGGGCTGGAAACACCATATATTTT
TRBJ2-7 | TRBV6-5 | - | - | 14 | CASSYSTRSGEQYF | TGTGCCAGCAGTTACTCGACTCGGTCCGGCGAGCAGTACTTC
TRBJ1-1 | TRBV7-9 | TRBD1 | - | 12 | CALRQGSTEAFF | TGTGCCTTACGACAGGGGTCCACTGAAGCTTTCTTT
TRBJ1-1 | TRBV5-1 | TRBD1 | - | 14 | CASSLLGGGAEAFF | TGCGCCAGCAGCCTGCTTGGAGGGGGCGCTGAAGCTTTCTTT
TRBJ2-2 | TRBV28 | - | - | 12 | CASSLGGGELFF | TGTGCCAGCAGTTTGGGAGGCGGGGAGCTGTTTTTT
TRBJ1-4 | TRBV28 | - | - | 14 | CASSYRVLNEKLFF | TGTGCCAGCAGTTACAGGGTTTTAAATGAAAAACTGTTTTTT
TRBJ1-1 | TRBV7-9 | - | - | 14 | CASSLIGVDTEAFF | TGTGCCAGCAGCTTAATAGGGGTAGACACTGAAGCTTTCTTT
TRBJ1-1 | TRBV5-6 | - | - | 18 | CASRSVFGGQGGNTEAFF | TGTGCCAGCAGATCCGTTTTCGGGGGGCAAGGTGGTAACACTGAAGCTTTCTTT
TRBJ2-7 | TRBV6-5 | - | - | 14 | CASSIEELAYEQYF | TGTGCCAGCAGTATAGAGGAGCTAGCCTACGAGCAGTACTTC
TRBJ2-7 | TRBV27 | TRBD2 | - | 15 | CASSLLAGRPDEQYF | TGTGCCAGCAGTTTACTAGCGGGACGACCTGACGAGCAGTACTTC
TRBJ2-7 | TRBV27 | TRBD1 | - | 15 | CASSYHGQGFYEQYF | TGTGCCAGCAGTTACCATGGACAGGGGTTCTACGAGCAGTACTTC
TRBJ2-5 | TRBV7-2 | TRBD2 | few | 15 | CASSTTGGSTETQYF | TGTGCCAGCAGTACAACGGGCGGGAGTACTGAGACCCAGTACTTC
TRBJ1-2 | TRBV5-1 | - | once | 14 | CASSNAVGGYGYTF | TGCGCCAGCAGCAACGCCGTTGGGGGGTATGGCTACACCTTC
TRBJ2-7 | TRBV19 | - | - | 13 | CASSKGRGYEQYF | TGTGCCAGTAGTAAAGGCAGGGGCTACGAGCAGTACTTC
TRBJ2-7 | TRBV7-2 | - | - | 14 | CASSLQTGAYEQYF | TGTGCCAGCAGCCTACAGACAGGAGCCTACGAGCAGTACTTC
TRBJ1-2 | TRBV5-4 | - | - | 13 | CASSSNRDYGYTF | TGTGCCAGCAGCTCCAACAGGGACTATGGCTACACCTTC
TRBJ2-7 | TRBV6-6 | - | - | 12 | CASSRQPDEQYF | TGTGCCAGCAGTCGACAACCCGACGAGCAGTACTTC
TRBJ2-7 | TRBV5-1 | TRBD1 | once | 17 | CASNRGAPGQGSYEQYF | TGCGCCAGCAACCGTGGGGCCCCGGGACAGGGGTCCTACGAGCAGTACTTC
TRBJ1-2 | TRBV27 | - | - | 16 | CASSPHNSRAPYGYTF | TGTGCCAGCAGTCCTCATAATTCCAGGGCACCCTATGGCTACACCTTC
TRBJ2-3 | TRBV5-1 | TRBD2 | - | 15 | CATHFGGTSTDTQYF | TGCGCCACCCATTTCGGGGGGACTAGCACAGATACGCAGTATTTT
TRBJ1-3 | TRBV9 | - | - | 17 | CASSADGSGNAGNTIYF | TGTGCCAGCAGCGCGGACGGTTCGGGGAACGCTGGAAACACCATATATTTT
TRBJ2-1 | TRBV21-1 | - | - | 20 | CASSKLGTYLGLAGVNEQFF | TGTGCCAGCAGCAAACTTGGGACATACCTGGGACTAGCGGGTGTCAATGAGCAGTTCTTC
TRBJ1-1 | TRBV6-5 | - | - | 14 | CASSYSPVLPEAFF | TGTGCCAGCAGTTACTCCCCGGTCTTGCCTGAAGCTTTCTTT
TRBJ1-5 | TRBV4-2 | TRBD1 | - | 16 | CASSQGRQGASQPQHF | TGTGCCAGCAGCCAAGGGAGACAGGGGGCGAGTCAGCCCCAGCATTTT
TRBJ2-3 | TRBV29-1 | - | - | 13 | CSVGFPLADTQYF | TGCAGCGTTGGCTTCCCTCTCGCGGATACGCAGTATTTT
TRBJ2-3 | TRBV5-1 | TRBD2 | few | 16 | CASSLDTSGSTDTQYF | TGCGCCAGCAGCTTGGATACTAGCGGGAGTACAGATACGCAGTATTTT
TRBJ2-5 | TRBV5-6 | TRBD2 | few | 14 | CASSFGGTRETQYF | TGTGCCAGCAGCTTCGGGGGGACGAGGGAGACCCAGTACTTC
TRBJ2-5 | TRBV5-6 | TRBD1 | - | 16 | CASSPWDRSFGETQYF | TGTGCCAGCAGCCCATGGGACAGGTCTTTCGGGGAGACCCAGTACTTC
TRBJ2-7 | TRBV29-1 | - | - | 11 | CSVGIPGEQYF | TGCAGCGTTGGGATACCCGGGGAGCAGTACTTC
TRBJ1-1 | TRBV28 | - | - | 15 | CASSQGGQLNTEAFF | TGTGCCAGCAGTCAAGGAGGGCAATTGAACACTGAAGCTTTCTTT
TRBJ2-5 | TRBV25-1 | TRBD1 | - | 16 | CASSELGRGRFETQYF | TGTGCCAGCAGTGAATTGGGCAGGGGGCGGTTTGAGACCCAGTACTTC
TRBJ2-7 | TRBV19 | TRBD1 | once | 15 | CASSMSRTGDYEQYF | TGTGCCAGTAGTATGAGTAGGACAGGGGACTACGAGCAGTACTTC
TRBJ2-3 | TRBV6-5 | TRBD1 | - | 16 | CASSYPTGSAGDTQYF | TGTGCCAGCAGTTACCCGACAGGGTCTGCTGGAGATACGCAGTATTTT
TRBJ2-3 | TRBV6-6 | TRBD1 | - | 15 | CASSFFRGSTDTQYF | TGTGCCAGCAGTTTTTTCAGGGGGAGCACAGATACGCAGTATTTT
TRBJ1-4 | TRBV7-9 | TRBD1 | - | 14 | CASSYGQGSEKLFF | TGTGCCAGCAGCTACGGACAGGGGTCTGAAAAACTGTTTTTT
TRBJ1-6 | TRBV4-1 | TRBD1 | - | 18 | CASRGLYDGQGIGSPLHF | TGCGCCAGTCGAGGCTTATACGACGGACAGGGGATTGGGTCACCCCTCCACTTT
TRBJ2-2 | TRBV7-8 | TRBD2 | - | 17 | CASSLGRTSGTTGELFF | TGTGCCAGCAGCTTAGGCCGGACTAGCGGGACCACCGGGGAGCTGTTTTTT
TRBJ2-5 | TRBV6-1 | TRBD2 | - | 18 | CASSEALRASGRQETQYF | TGTGCCAGCAGTGAAGCGCTTCGGGCTAGCGGGAGACAAGAGACCCAGTACTTC
TRBJ2-1 | TRBV6-1 | TRBD2 | - | 15 | CASTGTSGGYNEQFF | TGTGCCAGCACTGGGACTAGCGGGGGTTACAATGAGCAGTTCTTC
TRBJ2-2 | TRBV5-1 | - | - | 16 | CASSPLRGTNTGELFF | TGCGCCAGCAGCCCTCTTCGGGGGACGAACACCGGGGAGCTGTTTTTT
TRBJ2-1 | TRBV18 | TRBD1 | - | 14 | CASSPGTGNNEQFF | TGTGCCAGCTCACCGGGGACAGGTAACAATGAGCAGTTCTTC
TRBJ1-4 | TRBV7-9 | - | - | 13 | CASSLVGEEKLFF | TGTGCCAGCAGCTTAGTGGGAGAGGAAAAACTGTTTTTT
TRBJ2-1 | TRBV18 | - | - | 16 | CASSPPSQGLGNEQFF | TGTGCCAGCTCACCACCGAGCCAGGGCCTAGGAAATGAGCAGTTCTTC
TRBJ2-2 | TRBV9 | TRBD2 | - | 19 | CASSVERGRLAGVNGELFF | TGTGCCAGCAGCGTAGAGAGGGGGCGACTAGCGGGAGTGAACGGGGAGCTGTTTTTT
TRBJ2-3 | TRBV5-1 | TRBD1 | few | 15 | CASRPGIQGTDTQYF | TGCGCCAGCAGACCTGGTATACAGGGGACAGATACGCAGTATTTT